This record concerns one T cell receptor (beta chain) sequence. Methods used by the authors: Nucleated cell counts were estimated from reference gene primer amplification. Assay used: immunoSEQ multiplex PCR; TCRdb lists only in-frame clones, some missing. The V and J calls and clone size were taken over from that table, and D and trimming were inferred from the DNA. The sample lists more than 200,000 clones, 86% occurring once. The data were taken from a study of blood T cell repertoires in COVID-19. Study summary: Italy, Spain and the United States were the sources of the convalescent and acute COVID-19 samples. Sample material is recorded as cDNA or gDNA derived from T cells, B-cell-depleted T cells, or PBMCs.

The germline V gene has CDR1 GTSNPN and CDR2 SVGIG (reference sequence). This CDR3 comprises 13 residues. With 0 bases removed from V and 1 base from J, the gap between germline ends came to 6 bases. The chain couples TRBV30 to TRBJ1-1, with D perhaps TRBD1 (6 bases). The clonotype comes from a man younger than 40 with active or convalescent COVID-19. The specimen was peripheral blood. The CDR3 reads CAWSVQGNTEAFF. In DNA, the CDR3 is TGTGCCTGGAGTGTACAGGGGAACACTGAAGCTTTCTTT.